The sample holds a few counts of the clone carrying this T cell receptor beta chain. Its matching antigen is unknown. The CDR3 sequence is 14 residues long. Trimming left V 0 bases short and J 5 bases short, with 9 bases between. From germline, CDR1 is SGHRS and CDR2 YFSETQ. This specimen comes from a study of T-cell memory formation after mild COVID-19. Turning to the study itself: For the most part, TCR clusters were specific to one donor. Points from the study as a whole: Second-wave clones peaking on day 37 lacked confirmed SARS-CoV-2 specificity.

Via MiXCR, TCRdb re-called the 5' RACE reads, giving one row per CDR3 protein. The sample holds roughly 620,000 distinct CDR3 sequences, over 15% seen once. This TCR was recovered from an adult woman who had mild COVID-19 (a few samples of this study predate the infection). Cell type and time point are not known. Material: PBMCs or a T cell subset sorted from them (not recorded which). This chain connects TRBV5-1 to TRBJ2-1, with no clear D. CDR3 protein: CASSLVSVDNEQFF. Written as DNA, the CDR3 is TGCGCCAGCAGCTTGGTATCGGTGGACAATGAGCAGTTCTTC.